This TCR beta chain was identified during a study of CXCR3-negative and CXCR3-positive naive CD8 T cells. The CDR3 runs 20 residues. Germline loops: CDR1 SGHVS, CDR2 FNYEAQ. Concerning this clonotype: What it binds is not known.

The authors prepared UMI-labeled TRB cDNA libraries by 5' RACE. Reprocessing the 5' RACE reads, TCRdb reports a single entry for every CDR3 protein and omits DNA. The sample has some 130,000 distinct CDR3 sequences. Triplicate sorting captured a few hundred thousand cells each from every CD8+ T cell subset. General study findings and limits: Similar TRBV-TRBJ usage characterized naive CXCR3-negative and CXCR3-positive cells; memory cells differed. The study found more hydrophobic TRB CDR3s in CXCR3-positive naive cells than in CXCR3-negative naive cells.

The source is a human donor in good health. Some clones in this sample may be carry-over from other donors' samples. Sequenced material: naive CXCR3- CD8+ T cells from blood. Regarding subset: CD45RO-CCR7+CD27+CD95- naive CD8+ T cells lacking CXCR3 (TNR3-). This sequence joins TRBV7-6 and TRBJ2-3; TCRdb picks TRBD1, but there is no DNA to check that call. CDR3 residues: CASSSKGDSSTVGSTDTQYF.